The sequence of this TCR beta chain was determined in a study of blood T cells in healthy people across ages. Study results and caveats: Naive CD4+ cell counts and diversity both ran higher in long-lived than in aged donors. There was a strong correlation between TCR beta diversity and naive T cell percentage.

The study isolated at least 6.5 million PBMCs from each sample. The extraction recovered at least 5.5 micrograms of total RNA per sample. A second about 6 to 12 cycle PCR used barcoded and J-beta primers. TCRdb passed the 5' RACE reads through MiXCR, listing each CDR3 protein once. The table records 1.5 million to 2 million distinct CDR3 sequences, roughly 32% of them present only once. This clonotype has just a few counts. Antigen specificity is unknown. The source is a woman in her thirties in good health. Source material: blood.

For the CDR3, the DNA is TGTGCCAGCGACACGGGACTAAGTCGCTACAATGAGCAGTTCTTC. Translation: CASDTGLSRYNEQFF. The chain combines TRBV6-1 with TRBJ2-1, with TRBD2 matching 7 bases. Germline CDR1 reads MNHNS; CDR2 reads SASEGT. The CDR3 runs to 15 residues. Trimming at V came to 8 bases and at J to 3 bases, leaving 10 bases not matched to a gene.